A selection of T cell receptor beta chains follows, all from one sample in a study of T cells after yellow fever vaccination. TCRdb re-derived calls from the 5' RACE reads in MiXCR, one entry per CDR3 protein. The data show about 400,000 distinct CDR3 sequences, around 10% seen once. Sequencing used PBMCs, obtained on the day of the first yellow fever vaccination. The receptors stem from a man younger than 35 who received the YFV17D yellow fever vaccine. Both conserved end residues are part of each CDR3. Each record gives: clone size, V gene, D gene, J gene, CDR3 DNA, CDR3 protein. The D gene is left open where the match is weak. Not all rows give a size; the values are once, few, many and, for expanded clones, a class.

size: few
V: TRBV12-3/TRBV12-4
D: .
J: TRBJ2-2
DNA: TGTGCCAGCAGTTTATGGGGGTCCTCGCTGTTTTTT
CDR3: CASSLWGSSLFF

size: few
V: TRBV4-2
D: .
J: TRBJ1-4
DNA: TGTGCCAGCAGCCAAGAGCGGGGACGTCTGGAAAAACTGTTTTTT
CDR3: CASSQERGRLEKLFF

size: .
V: TRBV12-3/TRBV12-4
D: .
J: TRBJ2-7
DNA: TGTGCCAGCAACCTGGCAGGGAACGAGCAGTACTTC
CDR3: CASNLAGNEQYF

size: few
V: TRBV18
D: TRBD2
J: TRBJ2-3
DNA: TGTGCCAGCTCACTAACCGGACTAGCGGGCACAGATACGCAGTATTTT
CDR3: CASSLTGLAGTDTQYF

size: many
V: TRBV20-1
D: .
J: TRBJ2-1
DNA: TGCAGTGCTAGCGGGGGCCGCGCTACCAATGAGCAGTTCTTC
CDR3: CSASGGRATNEQFF

size: .
V: TRBV7-6
D: TRBD1
J: TRBJ2-2
DNA: TGTGCCAGCAGCCGCGAGGGGACAGGGTACACCGGGGAGCTGTTTTTT
CDR3: CASSREGTGYTGELFF

size: few
V: TRBV20-1
D: .
J: TRBJ2-7
DNA: TGCAGTGCCCCAATGGGCAGCTACGAGCAGTACTTC
CDR3: CSAPMGSYEQYF

size: .
V: TRBV10-3
D: .
J: TRBJ1-2
DNA: TGTGCCATCGAGACTACGAGGGGCGGCTACACCTTC
CDR3: CAIETTRGGYTF

size: .
V: TRBV4-3
D: .
J: TRBJ2-3
DNA: TGCGCCAGCAGCCCCTTGATCTCAGATACGCAGTATTTT
CDR3: CASSPLISDTQYF

size: few
V: TRBV12-3/TRBV12-4
D: TRBD1
J: TRBJ2-1
DNA: TGTGCCAGCACCCCTCGGACAGGGGGCTACGGTGAGCAGTTCTTC
CDR3: CASTPRTGGYGEQFF

size: many
V: TRBV20-1
D: TRBD2
J: TRBJ2-5
DNA: TGCAGTGCTAAGCTCACTAGCGGGGAAGAGACCCAGTACTTC
CDR3: CSAKLTSGEETQYF

size: few
V: TRBV6-5
D: TRBD2
J: TRBJ2-5
DNA: TGTGCCAGCAGTTACTCGGACCTATCCGGGGGGGCCCAGTACTTC
CDR3: CASSYSDLSGGAQYF

size: many
V: TRBV10-2
D: .
J: TRBJ1-5
DNA: TGCGCCAGCAGTGGAAACAGTTTGAATCAGCCCCAGCATTTT
CDR3: CASSGNSLNQPQHF

size: few
V: TRBV12-3/TRBV12-4
D: TRBD1
J: TRBJ2-1
DNA: TGTGCCAGCAGTTCCGGGACAGGGCCCAACAATGAGCAGTTCTTC
CDR3: CASSSGTGPNNEQFF